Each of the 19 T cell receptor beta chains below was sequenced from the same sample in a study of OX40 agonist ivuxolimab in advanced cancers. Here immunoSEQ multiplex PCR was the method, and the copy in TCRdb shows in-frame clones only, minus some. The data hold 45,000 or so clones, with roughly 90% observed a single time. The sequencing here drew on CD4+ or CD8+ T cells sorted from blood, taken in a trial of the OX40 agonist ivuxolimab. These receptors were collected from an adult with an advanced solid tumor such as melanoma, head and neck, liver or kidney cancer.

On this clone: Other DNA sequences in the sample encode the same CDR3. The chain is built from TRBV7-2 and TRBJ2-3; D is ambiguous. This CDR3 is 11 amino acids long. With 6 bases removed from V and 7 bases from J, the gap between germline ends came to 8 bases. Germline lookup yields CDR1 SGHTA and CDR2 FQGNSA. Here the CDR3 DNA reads TGTGCCAGCAGATATAGGAATACGCAGTATTTT. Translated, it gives CASRYRNTQYF.

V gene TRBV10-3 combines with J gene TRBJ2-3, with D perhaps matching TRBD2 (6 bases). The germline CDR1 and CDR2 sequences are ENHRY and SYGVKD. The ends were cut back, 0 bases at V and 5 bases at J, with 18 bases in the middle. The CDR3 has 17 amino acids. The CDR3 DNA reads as TGTGCCATCAGTGAGTCGTATGACGGGAGTCTCCTAGATACGCAGTATTTT. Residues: CAISESYDGSLLDTQYF.

The CDR3, as DNA: TGTGCCAGCAACGGGTGGGCTGGGACGGATTCCTACGAGCAGTACTTC. Encoded protein: CASNGWAGTDSYEQYF. The genes are TRBV5-4 and TRBJ2-7, with D perhaps matching TRBD1 or TRBD2 (5 bases each). This CDR3 contains 16 residues. CDR1 is SGHNT, CDR2 YYREEE, per germline (reference sequence). Between the trimmed V and J ends, which lost 6 bases and 1 base, there was a span of 20 bases.

For the CDR3, the DNA is TGCGCCAGCAGCCTTGGTAGAGTTTCCCCCACAGATACGCAGTATTTT. Protein product: CASSLGRVSPTDTQYF. This chain links TRBV4-1 with TRBJ2-3, with D unresolved. Germline assignment: CDR1 MGHRA and CDR2 YSYEKL. V gave up 4 bases and J gave up 2 bases, with 16 bases separating them. The CDR3 spans 16 residues.

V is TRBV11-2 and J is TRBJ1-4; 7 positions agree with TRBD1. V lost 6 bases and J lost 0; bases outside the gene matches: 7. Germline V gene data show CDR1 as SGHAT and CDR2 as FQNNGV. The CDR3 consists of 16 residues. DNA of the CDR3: TGTGCCAGCAGATCACGGGACAGTTCAACTAATGAAAAACTGTTTTTT. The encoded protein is CASRSRDSSTNEKLFF. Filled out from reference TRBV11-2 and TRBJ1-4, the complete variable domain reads EAGVAQSPRYKIIEKRQSVAFWCNPISGHATLYWYQQILGQGPKLLIQFQNNGVVDDSQLPKDRFSAERLKGVDSTLKIQPAKLEDSAVYLCASRSRDSSTNEKLFFGSGTQLSVL.

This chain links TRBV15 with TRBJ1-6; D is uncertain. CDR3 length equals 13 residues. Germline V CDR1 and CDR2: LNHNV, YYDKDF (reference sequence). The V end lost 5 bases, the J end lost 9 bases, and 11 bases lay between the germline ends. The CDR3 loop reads CATSEGKGSPLHF. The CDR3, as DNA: TGTGCCACCAGCGAAGGAAAGGGTTCACCCCTCCACTTT.

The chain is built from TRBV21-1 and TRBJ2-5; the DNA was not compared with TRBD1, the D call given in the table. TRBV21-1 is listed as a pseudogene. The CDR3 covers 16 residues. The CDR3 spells CASSKAWDRGSETQYF. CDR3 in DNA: TGTGCCAGCAGCAAAGCCTGGGACAGGGGTTCTGAGACCCAGTACTTC.

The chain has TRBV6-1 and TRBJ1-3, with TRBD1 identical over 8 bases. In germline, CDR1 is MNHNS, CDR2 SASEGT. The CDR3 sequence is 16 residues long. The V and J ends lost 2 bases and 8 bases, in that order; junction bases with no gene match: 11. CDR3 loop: CASSEQIWTGRDTIYF. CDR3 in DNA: TGTGCCAGCAGTGAACAAATCTGGACAGGGAGGGACACCATATATTTT.

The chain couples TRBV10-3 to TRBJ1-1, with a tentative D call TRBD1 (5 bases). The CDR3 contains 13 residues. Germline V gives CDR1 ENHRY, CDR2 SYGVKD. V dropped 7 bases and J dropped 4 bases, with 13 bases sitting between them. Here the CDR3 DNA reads TGTGCCATCATCGGGGCGGTCGGCACTGAAGCTTTCTTT. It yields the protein CAIIGAVGTEAFF.

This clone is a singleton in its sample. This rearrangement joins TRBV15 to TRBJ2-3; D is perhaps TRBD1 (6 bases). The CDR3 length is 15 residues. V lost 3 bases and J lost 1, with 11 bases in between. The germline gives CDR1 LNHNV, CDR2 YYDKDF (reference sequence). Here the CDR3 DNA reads TGTGCCACCAGCAGGACCAGACAGGGCACAGATACGCAGTATTTT. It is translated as CATSRTRQGTDTQYF.

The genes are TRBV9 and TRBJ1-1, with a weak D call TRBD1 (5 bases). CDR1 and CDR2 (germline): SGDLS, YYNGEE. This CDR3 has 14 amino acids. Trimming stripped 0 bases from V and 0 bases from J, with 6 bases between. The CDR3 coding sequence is TGTGCCAGCAGCGTAGACAGGTTGAACACTGAAGCTTTCTTT. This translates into CASSVDRLNTEAFF. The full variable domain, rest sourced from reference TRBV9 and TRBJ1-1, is DSGVTQTPKHLITATGQRVTLRCSPRSGDLSVYWYQQSLDQGLQFLIQYYNGEERAKGNILERFSAQQFPDLHSELNLSSLELGDSALYFCASSVDRLNTEAFFGQGTRLTVV.

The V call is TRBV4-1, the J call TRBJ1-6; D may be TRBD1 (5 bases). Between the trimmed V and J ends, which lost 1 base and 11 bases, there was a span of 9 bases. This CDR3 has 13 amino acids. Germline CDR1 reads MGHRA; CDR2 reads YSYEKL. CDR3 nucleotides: TGCGCCAGCAGCCAAGCGGGGACGACACCCCTCCACTTT. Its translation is CASSQAGTTPLHF.

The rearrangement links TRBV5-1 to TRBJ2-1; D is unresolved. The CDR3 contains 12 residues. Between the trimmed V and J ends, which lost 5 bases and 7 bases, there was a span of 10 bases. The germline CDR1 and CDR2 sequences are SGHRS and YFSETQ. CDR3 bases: TGCGCCAGCAGTGCGTCCGGGAATGAGCAGTTCTTC. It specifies CASSASGNEQFF.

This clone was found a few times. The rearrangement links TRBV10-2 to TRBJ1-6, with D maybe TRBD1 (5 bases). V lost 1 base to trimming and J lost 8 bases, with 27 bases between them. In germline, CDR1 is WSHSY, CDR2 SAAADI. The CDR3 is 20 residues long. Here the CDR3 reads CASSELPVSGLSFLDSPLHF. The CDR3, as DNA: TGCGCCAGCAGTGAGTTGCCAGTCTCGGGGCTTAGCTTCTTAGATTCACCCCTCCACTTT.

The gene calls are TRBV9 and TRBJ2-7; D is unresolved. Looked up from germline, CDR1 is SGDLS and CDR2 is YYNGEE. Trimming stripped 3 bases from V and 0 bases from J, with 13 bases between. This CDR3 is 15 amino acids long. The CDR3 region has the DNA TGTGCCAGCAGCGACGGGTTTGGCAGCTCCTACGAGCAGTACTTC. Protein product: CASSDGFGSSYEQYF.

CDR3 bases: TGCGCCAGCACTATGGACCCGCAGTTTCAGTACTTC. Its protein product is CASTMDPQFQYF. This chain connects TRBV10-2 to TRBJ2-4, with D unresolved. The CDR3 is made up of 12 amino acids. Germline V gene sequence: CDR1 WSHSY, CDR2 SAAADI. Trimming shortened V by 7 bases and J by 11 bases, and 15 bases separated the two germline ends.

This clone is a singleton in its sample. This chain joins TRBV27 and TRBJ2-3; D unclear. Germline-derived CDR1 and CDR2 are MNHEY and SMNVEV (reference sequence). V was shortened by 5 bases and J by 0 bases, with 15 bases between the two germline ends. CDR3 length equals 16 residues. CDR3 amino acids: CASSALIRSSTDTQYF. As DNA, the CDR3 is TGTGCCAGCAGTGCTCTCATAAGGAGTAGCACAGATACGCAGTATTTT.

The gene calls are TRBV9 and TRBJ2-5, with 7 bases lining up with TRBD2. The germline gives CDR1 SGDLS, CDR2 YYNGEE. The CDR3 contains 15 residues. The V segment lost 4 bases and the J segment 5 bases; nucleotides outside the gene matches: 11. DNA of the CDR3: TGTGCCAGCAGCCCAAGTGGCGGGAGTAGTGAGACCCAGTACTTC. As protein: CASSPSGGSSETQYF.

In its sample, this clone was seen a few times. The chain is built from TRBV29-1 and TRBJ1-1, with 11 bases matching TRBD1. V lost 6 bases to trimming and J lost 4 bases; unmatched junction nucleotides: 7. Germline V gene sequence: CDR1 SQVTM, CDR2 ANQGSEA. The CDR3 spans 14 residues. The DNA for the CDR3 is TGCAGCGTAAAGGACAGGGGGCGAGGCACTGAAGCTTTCTTT. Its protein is CSVKDRGRGTEAFF.